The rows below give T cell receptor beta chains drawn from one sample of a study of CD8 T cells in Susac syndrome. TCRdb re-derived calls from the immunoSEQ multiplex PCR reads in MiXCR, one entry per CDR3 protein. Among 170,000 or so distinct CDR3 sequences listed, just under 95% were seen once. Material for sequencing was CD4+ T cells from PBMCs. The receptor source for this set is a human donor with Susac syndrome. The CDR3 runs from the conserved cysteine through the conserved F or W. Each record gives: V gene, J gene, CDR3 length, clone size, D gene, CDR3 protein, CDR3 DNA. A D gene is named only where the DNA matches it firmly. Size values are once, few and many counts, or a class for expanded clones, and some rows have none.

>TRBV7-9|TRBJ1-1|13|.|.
CASSRKREAEAFF
TGTGCCAGCAGCCGAAAACGAGAGGCTGAAGCTTTCTTT
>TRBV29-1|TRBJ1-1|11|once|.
CSVYRNTEAFF
TGCAGCGTTTACAGGAACACTGAAGCTTTCTTT
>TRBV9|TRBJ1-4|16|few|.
CASSVEGGGHNEKLFF
TGTGCCAGCAGCGTAGAAGGCGGAGGCCATAATGAAAAACTGTTTTTT
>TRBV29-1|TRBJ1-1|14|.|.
CSVEESWGPPVAFF
TGCAGCGTTGAAGAGTCCTGGGGGCCACCGGTCGCTTTCTTT
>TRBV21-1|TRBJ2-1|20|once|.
CASSSPRLAGGEGQYNEQFF
TGTGCCAGCAGCTCACCTAGACTAGCGGGGGGAGAGGGTCAATACAATGAGCAGTTCTTC
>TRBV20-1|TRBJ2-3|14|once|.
CSALEGDSTDTQYF
TGCAGTGCCCTAGAAGGGGATAGCACAGATACGCAGTATTTT
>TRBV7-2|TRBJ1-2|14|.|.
CASSLGDSLYGYTF
TGTGCCAGCAGCTTAGGAGACAGCCTCTATGGCTACACCTTC
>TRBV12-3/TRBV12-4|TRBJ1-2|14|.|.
CASSLVMGAYGYTF
TGTGCCAGCAGTTTAGTCATGGGGGCATATGGCTACACCTTC
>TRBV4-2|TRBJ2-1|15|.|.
CASSQDYFWGNEQFF
TGTGCCAGCAGCCAAGACTACTTTTGGGGTAATGAGCAGTTCTTC
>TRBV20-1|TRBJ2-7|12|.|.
CSATSSSYEQYF
TGCAGTGCGACCTCTAGCTCCTACGAGCAGTACTTC
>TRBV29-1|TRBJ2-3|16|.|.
CSVEAPEGLRTDTQYF
TGCAGCGTTGAGGCCCCTGAAGGACTCCGCACAGATACGCAGTATTTT
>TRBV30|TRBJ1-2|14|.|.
CAWSVGVRTGGYTF
TGTGCCTGGAGTGTCGGGGTACGGACGGGGGGCTACACCTTC
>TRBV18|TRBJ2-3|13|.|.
CASSPAGTDTQYF
TGTGCCAGCTCACCGGCGGGAACAGATACGCAGTATTTT
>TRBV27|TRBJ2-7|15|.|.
CASSLSWGGGYEQYF
TGTGCCAGCAGTTTAAGCTGGGGAGGGGGGTACGAGCAGTACTTC
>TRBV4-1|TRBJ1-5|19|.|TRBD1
CASSQDSPLDRGRGQPQHF
TGCGCCAGCAGCCAAGATAGTCCCCTCGACAGGGGGCGAGGTCAGCCCCAGCATTTT
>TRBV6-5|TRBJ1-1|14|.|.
CASSTPEGYTEAFF
TGTGCCAGCAGCACTCCTGAGGGATACACTGAAGCTTTCTTT
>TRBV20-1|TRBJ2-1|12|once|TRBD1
CSAIGSGGEQFF
TGCAGTGCTATCGGATCAGGGGGTGAGCAGTTCTTC
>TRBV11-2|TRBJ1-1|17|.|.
CASSLVAPGQGYTEAFF
TGTGCCAGCAGCTTAGTAGCCCCCGGGCAGGGATATACTGAAGCTTTCTTT
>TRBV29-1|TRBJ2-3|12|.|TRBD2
CSVGPGRATQYF
TGCAGCGTGGGCCCAGGGAGGGCGACGCAGTATTTT
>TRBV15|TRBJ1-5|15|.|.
CATSRDRNVYQPQHF
TGTGCCACCAGCAGAGATAGGAATGTCTATCAGCCCCAGCATTTT
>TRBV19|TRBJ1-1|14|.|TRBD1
CASTTTGGGTEAFF
TGTGCCAGTACCACGACAGGGGGGGGCACTGAAGCTTTCTTT
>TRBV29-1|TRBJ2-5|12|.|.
CSVEAVSETQYF
TGCAGCGTTGAGGCAGTCTCTGAGACCCAGTACTTC
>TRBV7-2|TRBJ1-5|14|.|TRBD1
CASSLEGAHGAQHF
TGTGCCAGCAGCTTAGAGGGGGCTCACGGGGCCCAGCATTTT
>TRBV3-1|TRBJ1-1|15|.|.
CASSQDRRTNTEAFF
TGTGCCAGCAGCCAAGATCGGCGGACGAACACTGAAGCTTTCTTT
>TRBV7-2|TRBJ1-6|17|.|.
CASSLAATGTTGSPLHF
TGTGCCAGCAGCTTAGCCGCCACCGGGACTACAGGCTCACCCCTCCACTTT
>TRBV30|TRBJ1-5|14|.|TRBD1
CAWSGTGMGQPQHF
TGTGCCTGGAGTGGGACAGGGATGGGTCAGCCCCAGCATTTT
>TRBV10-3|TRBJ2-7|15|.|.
CAISERGGDRYEQYF
TGTGCCATCAGTGAGAGGGGTGGGGACCGGTACGAGCAGTACTTC
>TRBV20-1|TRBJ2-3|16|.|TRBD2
CSARDFASGRADTQYF
TGCAGTGCTAGAGATTTCGCTAGCGGGAGAGCTGATACGCAGTATTTT
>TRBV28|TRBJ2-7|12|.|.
CASSWSGVEQYF
TGTGCCAGCAGTTGGTCCGGGGTCGAGCAGTACTTC
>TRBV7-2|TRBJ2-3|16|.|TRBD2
CASSLTLGAGEDTQYF
TGTGCCAGCAGCTTAACTCTGGGAGCGGGAGAAGATACGCAGTATTTT
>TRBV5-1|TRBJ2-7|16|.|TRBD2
CASSHRTSGSTYEQYF
TGCGCCAGCAGCCATAGAACTAGCGGGTCCACCTACGAGCAGTACTTC
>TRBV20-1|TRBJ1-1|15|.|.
CSATERGEVDTEAFF
TGCAGTGCCACAGAGAGAGGGGAGGTAGACACTGAAGCTTTCTTT
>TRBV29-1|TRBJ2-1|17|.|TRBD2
CSAGGPGPAGGHNEQFF
TGCAGCGCTGGGGGTCCGGGTCCAGCGGGAGGCCACAATGAGCAGTTCTTC
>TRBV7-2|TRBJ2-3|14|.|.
CASSLLSSTDTQYF
TGTGCCAGCAGTCTCCTCTCCAGCACAGATACGCAGTATTTT
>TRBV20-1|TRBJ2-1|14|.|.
CSARRGGSYNEQFF
TGCAGTGCTAGACGTGGCGGGTCCTACAATGAGCAGTTCTTC
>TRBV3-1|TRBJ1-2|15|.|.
CASSQDRGPWNDYTF
TGTGCCAGCAGCCAAGACAGGGGCCCGTGGAATGACTACACCTTC
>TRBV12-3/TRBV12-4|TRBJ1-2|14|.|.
CASSHTRANYGYTF
TGTGCCAGCAGCCATACCAGGGCTAACTATGGCTACACCTTC
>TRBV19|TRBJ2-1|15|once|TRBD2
CASSIGLAGANEQFF
TGTGCCAGTAGTATAGGGCTAGCGGGAGCAAATGAGCAGTTCTTC
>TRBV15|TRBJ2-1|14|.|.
CATSRDQGDNEQFF
TGTGCCACCAGCAGAGATCAGGGCGACAATGAGCAGTTCTTC
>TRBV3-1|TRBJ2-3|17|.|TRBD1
CASSQELGQAPGDTQYF
TGTGCCAGCAGCCAAGAGTTGGGACAGGCCCCGGGGGATACGCAGTATTTT
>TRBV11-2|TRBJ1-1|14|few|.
CASSLVGVNTEAFF
TGTGCCAGCAGCTTAGTTGGGGTCAACACTGAAGCTTTCTTT
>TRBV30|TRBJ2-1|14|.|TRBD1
CAWSRGTDSNEQFF
TGTGCCTGGAGTCGAGGGACAGACTCGAATGAGCAGTTCTTC
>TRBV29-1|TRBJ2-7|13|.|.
CSVEPSGPPVQYF
TGCAGCGTTGAACCGTCAGGTCCTCCAGTGCAGTACTTC
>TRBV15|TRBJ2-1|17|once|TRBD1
CATSTTPPGQGYNEQFF
TGTGCCACCAGCACCACCCCGCCGGGACAGGGGTACAATGAGCAGTTCTTC
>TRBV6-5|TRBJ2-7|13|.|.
CASSIRGVYEQYF
TGTGCCAGCAGTATACGAGGGGTCTACGAGCAGTACTTC
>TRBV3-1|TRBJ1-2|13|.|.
CASSQDQDYGYTF
TGTGCCAGCAGCCAAGACCAGGACTATGGCTACACCTTC
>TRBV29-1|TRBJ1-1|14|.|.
CSVGSGQQNTEAFF
TGCAGCGTAGGCTCGGGACAACAGAACACTGAAGCTTTCTTT
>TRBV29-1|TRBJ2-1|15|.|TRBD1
CSVERAGGLYNEQFF
TGCAGCGTTGAAAGGGCAGGGGGCCTCTACAATGAGCAGTTCTTC
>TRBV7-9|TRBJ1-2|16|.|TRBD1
CASSLARGQPTDGYTF
TGTGCCAGCAGCTTAGCACGGGGACAGCCGACTGATGGCTACACCTTC
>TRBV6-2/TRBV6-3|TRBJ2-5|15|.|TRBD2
CASSPGTSLGETQYF
TGTGCCAGCAGCCCCGGGACTAGCCTTGGGGAGACCCAGTACTTC
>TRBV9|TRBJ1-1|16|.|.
CASSVGGSGHNTEAFF
TGTGCCAGCAGCGTAGGGGGGTCAGGGCACAACACTGAAGCTTTCTTT
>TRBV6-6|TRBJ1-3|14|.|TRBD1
CASNRGASGNTIYF
TGTGCCAGCAACAGGGGGGCGTCTGGAAACACCATATATTTT
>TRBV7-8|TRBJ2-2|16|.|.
CASSLGGQWNTGELFF
TGTGCCAGCAGCTTAGGCGGACAGTGGAACACCGGGGAGCTGTTTTTT
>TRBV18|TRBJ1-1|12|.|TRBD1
CASSPTTGEAFF
TGTGCCAGCTCACCGACGACAGGGGAAGCTTTCTTT
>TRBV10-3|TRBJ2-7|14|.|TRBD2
CAISGTSGTGEQYF
TGTGCCATCAGTGGGACTAGCGGGACGGGCGAGCAGTACTTC
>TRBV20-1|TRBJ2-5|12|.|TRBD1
CSATDRGETQYF
TGCAGTGCTACGGACAGGGGGGAGACCCAGTACTTC
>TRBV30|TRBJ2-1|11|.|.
CAWSVGTFRVF
TGTGCCTGGAGTGTAGGGACCTTCCGGGTCTTC
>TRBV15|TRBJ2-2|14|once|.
CATSRDRYSGELFF
TGTGCCACCAGCAGAGACAGGTATTCCGGGGAGCTGTTTTTT
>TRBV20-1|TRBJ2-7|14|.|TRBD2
CSARRGGRTYEQYF
TGCAGTGCTAGACGGGGCGGGAGAACTTACGAGCAGTACTTC